The sample holds one count of the clone carrying this T cell receptor (beta chain). Donors comprised healthy HIV-negative adults lacking recent acute infections or vaccinations. The sample comes from a study of shared clonotypes between healthy human individuals. Overall study: Per donor, three plates held CD4 naive cells, three held CD4 memory, two held CD8 naive and one held CD8 memory.

Trimming at V came to 5 bases and at J to 0 bases, leaving 7 bases not matched to a gene. Germline assignment: CDR1 SGHTA and CDR2 FQGNSA. The CDR3 is 17 amino acids. Repertoires were generated with immunoSEQ multiplex PCR, while TCRdb's copy carries only in-frame clones and drops some. The sample yields millions of clones, 90% to 95% seen once. The chain recombines TRBV7-2 with TRBJ2-3; TRBD2 matches at 11 bases. Sequenced material: naive CD4+ T cells sorted from blood. Specified subset: CD45RA+ positively selected. The sequence derives from a man between 18 and 29 years old in good health. CDR3 region: CASSRRTSGLSTDTQYF. For the CDR3, the DNA is TGTGCCAGCAGCCGACGGACTAGCGGGCTTAGCACAGATACGCAGTATTTT.